The 23 T cell receptor beta chains given below trace back to one sample, sequenced in a study of OX40 agonist ivuxolimab in advanced cancers. Sequencing was performed with immunoSEQ multiplex PCR; in TCRdb, only in-frame clones are kept and a portion is missing. The table includes some 87,000 clones, about 89% detected once. The sequencing used CD4+ or CD8+ T cells sorted from blood, collected in a trial of the OX40 agonist ivuxolimab. These receptor sequences come from an adult with an advanced solid tumor such as melanoma, head and neck, liver or kidney cancer.

CDR3 sequence (DNA): TGCGCCAGCAGCTCCGTCCCTGGGGGCAATCAGCCCCAGCATTTT. Translation gives CASSSVPGGNQPQHF. The gene calls are TRBV5-1 and TRBJ1-5; no definite D call. V was clipped by 3 bases and J by 2 bases, with 12 bases between them. The CDR3 length is 15 residues. Germline-derived CDR1 and CDR2 are SGHRS and YFSETQ.

CDR3 region: CASSTSEGAYGYTF. The CDR3, as DNA: TGTGCCAGCTCCACCAGTGAGGGGGCCTATGGCTACACCTTC. The J gene is TRBJ1-2, the V gene TRBV18; 7 bases align to TRBD1. CDR1 is KGHSH and CDR2 is LQKENI in the germline V gene. The CDR3 runs 14 residues. J gave up 4 bases and V 6 bases, and 8 bases lay outside the gene matches.

V usage is TRBV19 and J usage is TRBJ1-2, with D maybe TRBD1 (5 bases). Germline V gene lookup returns CDR1 LNHDA and CDR2 SQIVND (reference sequence). The CDR3 totals 17 residues. Trimming stripped 4 bases from V and 6 bases from J, with 24 bases between. This CDR3 reads CASSRRVQAGGTDGYTF. CDR3 DNA sequence: TGTGCCAGTAGTAGGAGGGTTCAGGCGGGGGGGACGGATGGCTACACCTTC.

The table lists this clone with a count of one. The chain couples TRBV19 to TRBJ1-4; TRBD1 matches at 7 bases. The CDR3 runs to 15 residues. V was clipped by 1 base and J by 8 bases; unmatched bases: 7. The V gene's germline CDR1 is LNHDA and CDR2 SQIVND (reference sequence). The CDR3 DNA is TGTGCCAGTAGTATAGCGACAGGGCGGGAAGAAAAACTGTTTTTT. It translates to CASSIATGREEKLFF.

V gene TRBV2 combines with J gene TRBJ1-6; 11 positions match TRBD1. CDR1 is SNHLY and CDR2 is FYNNEI in the germline V gene. This CDR3 spans 15 amino acids. J lost 10 bases, V lost 7 bases, and 9 bases had no gene match. In DNA form, the CDR3 reads TGTGCCAGCAAAGATTCGGGGACAGGGGGATCACCCCTCCACTTT. This gives the protein CASKDSGTGGSPLHF. Full variable domain (missing parts from reference TRBV2 and TRBJ1-6): EPEVTQTPSHQVTQMGQEVILRCVPISNHLYFYWYRQILGQKVEFLVSFYNNEISEKSEIFDDQFSVERPDGSNFTLKIRSTKLEDSAMYFCASKDSGTGGSPLHFGNGTRLTVT.

The rearrangement joins TRBV5-1 to TRBJ2-7, with 8 positions matching TRBD2. Trimming removed 3 bases from V and 5 bases from J; junction bases left unmatched: 7. CDR3 length: 14 residues. From germline, CDR1 is SGHRS and CDR2 YFSETQ. This CDR3 is CASSSREGRNEQYF. Here the CDR3 DNA reads TGCGCCAGCAGCTCACGGGAGGGCCGGAACGAGCAGTACTTC.

The count of this clone is one. This sequence joins TRBV5-1 and TRBJ2-4, with TRBD1 matching over 9 bases. J was trimmed by 0 bases and V by 4 bases; bases with no gene match: 14. Germline CDR1 is SGHRS and CDR2 is YFSETQ. The CDR3 is 19 amino acids. The CDR3 DNA reads as TGCGCCAGCAGCACGACCACAGGGGGCGTAGGGCTAGCCAAAAACATTCAGTACTTC. Residues: CASSTTTGGVGLAKNIQYF.

The genes are TRBV7-3 and TRBJ2-1, with no clear D. The CDR3 runs to 15 residues. Germline loops: CDR1 SGHTA, CDR2 FQGTGA. The V gene lost 2 bases and the J gene lost 2 bases, with 10 bases spanning the gap. The CDR3 region is CASSLRRSTYNEQFF. The CDR3 nucleotides read TGTGCCAGCAGCTTACGCAGGTCGACCTACAATGAGCAGTTCTTC.

This sequence joins TRBV5-1 and TRBJ2-1; D ambiguous. V lost 0 bases to trimming and J lost 6 bases, with 13 bases between them. The CDR3 is 15 residues long. CDR1 and CDR2 (germline): SGHRS, YFSETQ. The CDR3 sequence is CASSLDQPSLNEQFF. In DNA form, the CDR3 reads TGCGCCAGCAGCTTGGATCAGCCCTCCCTCAATGAGCAGTTCTTC.

This chain uses TRBV11-3 with TRBJ2-7; weak D call: TRBD2 (6 bases). The germline V and J ends were trimmed by 2 bases and 6 bases, with 11 bases remaining between them. The germline V gene encodes CDR1 SGHNT and CDR2 YENEEA. The length of the CDR3 is 13 residues. This chain's CDR3 is CASSLNGSSEQYF. CDR3 bases: TGTGCCAGCAGCTTAAACGGGAGCAGCGAGCAGTACTTC. The whole variable domain, filled in from reference TRBV11-3 and TRBJ2-7, reads EAGVVQSPRYKIIEKKQPVAFWCNPISGHNTLYWYLQNLGQGPELLIRYENEEAVDDSQLPKDRFSAERLKGVDSTLKIQPAELGDSAVYLCASSLNGSSEQYFGPGTRLTVT.

The chain links TRBV9 to TRBJ2-1; 11 positions agree with TRBD2. CDR3 size: 15 residues. The ends lost 4 bases at V and 3 bases at J; junction bases unmatched: 3. Germline V gives CDR1 SGDLS, CDR2 YYNGEE. CDR3 loop: CASSRTSGGYNEQFF. The CDR3, as DNA: TGTGCCAGCAGCCGTACTAGCGGGGGCTACAATGAGCAGTTCTTC.

The genes are TRBV5-4 and TRBJ1-5; TRBD1 agrees at 11 bases. Germline CDR1 SGHNT, CDR2 YYREEE (reference sequence). There are 13 residues in the CDR3. V dropped 4 bases and J dropped 7; count of bases not matched to a gene: 1. The CDR3: CASSRDRGQPQHF. Written as DNA, the CDR3 is TGTGCCAGCAGCCGGGACAGGGGGCAGCCCCAGCATTTT. Full variable domain (rest looked up from reference TRBV5-4 and TRBJ1-5): ETGVTQSPTHLIKTRGQQVTLRCSSQSGHNTVSWYQQALGQGPQFIFQYYREEENGRGNFPPRFSGLQFPNYSSELNVNALELDDSALYLCASSRDRGQPQHFGDGTRLSIL.

The V and J genes are TRBV5-1 and TRBJ2-5, with 8 bases lining up with TRBD1. The germline V gene has CDR1 SGHRS and CDR2 YFSETQ. Trimming took 0 bases from V and 2 from J; bases not matched to a gene: 3. The CDR3 is made up of 15 amino acids. The DNA for the CDR3 is TGCGCCAGCAGCTTGGGCGGACAGGGTCAAGAGACCCAGTACTTC. It is translated as CASSLGGQGQETQYF.

V is TRBV6-1 and J is TRBJ1-1; perhaps TRBD1 as D (6 bases). The CDR3 contains 16 residues. Per germline, CDR1 MNHNS and CDR2 SASEGT. The V and J ends lost 4 bases and 5 bases respectively, with 20 bases between them. As DNA, the CDR3 is TGTGCCAGCAGTGCTTTTTTTAGGGGGGGTCGGACTGAAGCTTTCTTT. Translation: CASSAFFRGGRTEAFF.

V is TRBV5-4 and J is TRBJ2-3; possibly TRBD2 for D (6 bases). The CDR3 consists of 17 residues. V was shortened by 4 bases and J by 0 bases, with 18 bases between the two germline ends. Looked up from germline, CDR1 is SGHNT and CDR2 is YYREEE (reference sequence). CDR3 amino acids: CASSRGWLADSTDTQYF. The CDR3 bases are TGTGCCAGCAGCCGCGGTTGGTTAGCGGATAGCACAGATACGCAGTATTTT.

In its sample, this clone was seen once. The J gene is TRBJ1-1, the V gene TRBV5-1, with 8 nucleotides matching TRBD1. Per the germline V gene, CDR1 is SGHRS and CDR2 is YFSETQ. The CDR3 extends over 14 amino acids. V trimming: 4 bases; J trimming: 4 bases; junction bases outside the gene matches: 6. CDR3 bases: TGCGCCAGCAGCCTAGGACAGGGAGCCACTGAAGCTTTCTTT. It specifies CASSLGQGATEAFF.

This clone showed up just once. The chain recombines TRBV9 with TRBJ2-1; 9 bases map to TRBD2. The V gene's germline CDR1 is SGDLS and CDR2 YYNGEE. The CDR3 is 15 amino acids. After removal of 3 bases from V and 4 bases from J, the junction contained 5 bases not matched to a gene. The CDR3: CASSARGGVYNEQFF. The CDR3 nucleotides are TGTGCCAGCAGCGCCCGCGGGGGGGTTTACAATGAGCAGTTCTTC.

This clone is medium-sized. The chain combines TRBV6-5 with TRBJ1-1; D gene ambiguous. Germline loops: CDR1 MNHEY, CDR2 SVGAGI. The CDR3 consists of 13 residues. The ends were cut back, 3 bases at V and 5 bases at J, with 10 bases in the middle. CDR3 loop: CASSYGRETEAFF. The CDR3 bases are TGTGCCAGCAGTTATGGAAGGGAAACTGAAGCTTTCTTT.

This clone was seen once. The chain carries TRBV2 and TRBJ1-1; 9 bases are shared with TRBD1. Trimming removed 0 bases from V and 3 bases from J; junction bases left unmatched: 2. The CDR3 contains 15 residues. Germline CDR1 is SNHLY and CDR2 is FYNNEI. CDR3 coding DNA: TGTGCCAGCAGTGAAGCTGGGACAGGGTACACTGAAGCTTTCTTT. Translation: CASSEAGTGYTEAFF.

The rearrangement uses TRBV6-5 and TRBJ1-1, with D possibly matching TRBD1 (5 bases). Trimming took 11 bases from V and 5 from J, leaving 18 bases between them. CDR1 is MNHEY, CDR2 SVGAGI, per germline. This CDR3 is built from 13 residues. The CDR3 region has the DNA TGTGCCCACAGACCGGGGGGTGAGACTGAAGCTTTCTTT. Its translation: CAHRPGGETEAFF.

The chain links TRBV6-5 to TRBJ2-7; D is unresolved. There are 15 residues in the CDR3. Trimming cost V 2 bases and J 2 bases, with 13 bases left between them. Germline V gives CDR1 MNHEY, CDR2 SVGAGI. Written as DNA, the CDR3 is TGTGCCAGCAGTTACGGACCCCTCCGGCCCTACGAGCAGTACTTC. As protein: CASSYGPLRPYEQYF.

The J gene is TRBJ2-3, the V gene TRBV19, with 8 positions matching TRBD1. The CDR3 length is 14 residues. With V trimmed by 9 bases and J by 2 bases, 7 bases remained unmatched. The germline CDR1 and CDR2 sequences are LNHDA and SQIVND (reference sequence). This CDR3 reads CARNRDRNTDTQYF. As DNA, the CDR3 is TGTGCCAGGAACCGGGACAGGAACACAGATACGCAGTATTTT.

V and J are TRBV11-3 and TRBJ2-2; D gene unclear. From germline, CDR1 is SGHNT and CDR2 YENEEA. V was shortened by 5 bases and J by 5 bases, with 9 bases between the two germline ends. The CDR3 totals 13 residues. CDR3 in amino acids: CASSPRETGELFF. The CDR3 bases are TGTGCCAGCAGCCCTAGGGAAACCGGGGAGCTGTTTTTT.